Below, 6 T cell receptor beta chains from the same sample are listed, as sequenced in a study of T cells in Graves' hyperthyroidism and ophthalmopathy. It was RNA transcripts that yielded the amplified TCR beta CDR3 regions. Carried out on the TCR CDR3, a first-round RT-PCR used the HTBI primer set. TCRdb reprocessed the multiplex PCR reads via MiXCR and lists one record per CDR3 protein. The sample has approximately 700,000 distinct CDR3 sequences; about 16% are singletons. The sample consisted of blood. The source is a man between 18 and 35 years old with Graves' hyperthyroidism.

The chain uses TRBV7-3 and TRBJ2-3, with D possibly being TRBD2 (5 bases). V lost 0 bases to trimming and J lost 4 bases, with 8 bases between them. Germline CDR1 reads SGHTA; CDR2 reads FQGTGA. CDR3 length: 14 residues. For the CDR3, the DNA is TGTGCCAGCAGCTTAACAGCTAGCTCAGATACGCAGTATTTT. Its protein is CASSLTASSDTQYF.

This clonotype came up many times. The genes are TRBV28 and TRBJ1-1, with a tentative D call TRBD1 (6 bases). The CDR3 runs 14 residues. V was clipped by 7 bases and J by 6 bases, with 18 bases between them. CDR1 and CDR2 (germline): MDHEN, SYDVKM. For the CDR3, the DNA is TGTGCCAGCATGGGGGGCCGAGGGCGTCCTGAAGCTTTCTTT. This translates into CASMGGRGRPEAFF.

This clonotype was observed a few times. The genes are TRBV5-1 and TRBJ2-1, with D hard to call. Germline CDR1 SGHRS, CDR2 YFSETQ. Between the trimmed V and J ends, which lost 3 bases and 0 bases, there was a span of 10 bases. The CDR3 contains 15 residues. CDR3 in DNA: TGCGCCAGCAGCTCCCCGGAGAGCTCCTACAATGAGCAGTTCTTC. This codes for CASSSPESSYNEQFF.

The gene calls are TRBV15 and TRBJ2-3; 7 bases match TRBD1. Germline V lookup: CDR1 LNHNV, CDR2 YYDKDF (reference sequence). The CDR3 has 15 amino acids. The ends lost 1 base at V and 5 bases at J; junction bases unmatched: 6. The CDR3 DNA reads TGTGCCACCAGCAGAGGGACAGGTTCAGGAGATACGCAGTATTTT. The encoded protein is CATSRGTGSGDTQYF. The full variable domain, rest sourced from reference TRBV15 and TRBJ2-3, is DAMVIQNPRYQVTQFGKPVTLSCSQTLNHNVMYWYQQKSSQAPKLLFHYYDKDFNNEADTPDNFQSRRPNTSFCFLDIRSPGLGDTAMYLCATSRGTGSGDTQYFGPGTRLTVL.

This clonotype was counted many times. V usage is TRBV2 and J usage is TRBJ2-2, with D unclear. Germline V CDR1 and CDR2: SNHLY, FYNNEI. Trimming shortened V by 2 bases and J by 2 bases, and 9 bases separated the two germline ends. This CDR3 is built from 15 residues. The CDR3 loop is CASSEWQSNTGELFF. As DNA, the CDR3 is TGTGCCAGCAGTGAATGGCAGAGTAACACCGGGGAGCTGTTTTTT.

This clonotype was seen repeatedly, ten times or more. This chain links TRBV20-1 with TRBJ2-1, with 9 positions matching TRBD2. The CDR3 extends over 15 amino acids. CDR1 DFQATT and CDR2 SNEGSKA come from the germline V gene (reference sequence). V lost 1 base to trimming and J lost 7 bases; unmatched junction nucleotides: 8. CDR3 bases: TGCAGTGCTAGAGTGTTTAGCGGGAGCGGGAATGAGCAGTTCTTC. As protein: CSARVFSGSGNEQFF.